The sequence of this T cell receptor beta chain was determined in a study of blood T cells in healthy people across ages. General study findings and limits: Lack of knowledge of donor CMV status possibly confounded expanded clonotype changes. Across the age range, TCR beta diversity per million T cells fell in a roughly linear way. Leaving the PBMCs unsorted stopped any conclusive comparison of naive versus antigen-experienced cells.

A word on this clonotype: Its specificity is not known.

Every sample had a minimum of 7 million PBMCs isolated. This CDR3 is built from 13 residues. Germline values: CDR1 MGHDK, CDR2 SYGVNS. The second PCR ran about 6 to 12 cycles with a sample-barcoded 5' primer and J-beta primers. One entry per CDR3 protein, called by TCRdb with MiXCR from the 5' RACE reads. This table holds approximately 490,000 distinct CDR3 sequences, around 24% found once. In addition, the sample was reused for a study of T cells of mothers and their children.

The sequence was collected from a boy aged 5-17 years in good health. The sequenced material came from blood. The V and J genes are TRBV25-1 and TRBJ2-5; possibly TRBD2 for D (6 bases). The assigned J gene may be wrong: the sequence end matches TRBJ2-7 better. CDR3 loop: CATLKEGLYEQYF. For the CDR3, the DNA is TGTGCCACCCTAAAGGAGGGCCTCTACGAGCAGTACTTC.